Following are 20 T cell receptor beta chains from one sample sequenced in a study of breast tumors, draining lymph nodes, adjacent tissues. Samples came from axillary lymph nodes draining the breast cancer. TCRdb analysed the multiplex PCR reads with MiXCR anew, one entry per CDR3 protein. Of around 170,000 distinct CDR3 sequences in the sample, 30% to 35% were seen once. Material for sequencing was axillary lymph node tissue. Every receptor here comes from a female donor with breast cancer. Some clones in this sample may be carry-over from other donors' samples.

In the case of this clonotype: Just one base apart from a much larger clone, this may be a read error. CDR3 sequence (DNA): TGTGCCAGCAATGTAAAACTAGCGGTACGTCAAGAGACCCAGTACTTC. Its protein is CASNVKLAVRQETQYF. The rearrangement uses TRBV2 and TRBJ2-5; the match to TRBD2 covers 8 bases. CDR1 and CDR2 from the germline V gene are SNHLY and FYNNEI. This CDR3 has 16 amino acids. V trimming: 7 bases; J trimming: 2 bases; junction bases outside the gene matches: 12.

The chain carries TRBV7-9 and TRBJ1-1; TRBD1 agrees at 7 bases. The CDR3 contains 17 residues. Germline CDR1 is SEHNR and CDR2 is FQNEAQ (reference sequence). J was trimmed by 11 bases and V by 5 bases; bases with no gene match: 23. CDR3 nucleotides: TGTGCCAGCAGCAGCGACAGGGCGTGGGCGGTCAATGGTATTGCTTTCTTT. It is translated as CASSSDRAWAVNGIAFF. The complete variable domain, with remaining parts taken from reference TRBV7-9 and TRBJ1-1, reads DTGVSQNPRHKITKRGQNVTFRCDPISEHNRLYWYRQTLGQGPEFLTYFQNEAQLEKSRLLSDRFSAERPKGSFSTLEIQRTEQGDSAMYLCASSSDRAWAVNGIAFFGQGTRLTVV.

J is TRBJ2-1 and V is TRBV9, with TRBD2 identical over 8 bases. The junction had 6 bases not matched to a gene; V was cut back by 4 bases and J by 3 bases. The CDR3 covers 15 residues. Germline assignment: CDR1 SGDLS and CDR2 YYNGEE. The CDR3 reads CASSTRGGDYNEQFF. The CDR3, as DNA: TGTGCCAGCAGCACCCGGGGGGGCGACTACAATGAGCAGTTCTTC.

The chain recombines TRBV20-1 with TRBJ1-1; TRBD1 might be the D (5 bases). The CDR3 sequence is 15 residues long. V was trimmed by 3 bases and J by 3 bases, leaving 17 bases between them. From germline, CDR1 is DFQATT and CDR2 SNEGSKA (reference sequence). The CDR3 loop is CSASKRWGGDTEAFF. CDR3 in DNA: TGCAGTGCTAGCAAGCGTTGGGGGGGTGACACTGAAGCTTTCTTT.

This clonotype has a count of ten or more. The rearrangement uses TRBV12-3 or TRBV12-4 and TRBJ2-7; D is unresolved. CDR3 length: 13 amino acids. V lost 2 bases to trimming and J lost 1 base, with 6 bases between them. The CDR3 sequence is CASSLNPSYEQYF. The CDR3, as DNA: TGTGCCAGCAGTTTAAACCCATCCTACGAGCAGTACTTC.

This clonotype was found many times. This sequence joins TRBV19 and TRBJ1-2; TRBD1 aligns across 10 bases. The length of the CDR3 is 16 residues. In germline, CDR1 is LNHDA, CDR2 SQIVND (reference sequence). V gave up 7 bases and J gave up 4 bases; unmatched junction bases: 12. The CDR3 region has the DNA TGTGCCAGTACCGTATCCGGGACAGGGGTGGCCTATGGCTACACCTTC. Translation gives CASTVSGTGVAYGYTF.

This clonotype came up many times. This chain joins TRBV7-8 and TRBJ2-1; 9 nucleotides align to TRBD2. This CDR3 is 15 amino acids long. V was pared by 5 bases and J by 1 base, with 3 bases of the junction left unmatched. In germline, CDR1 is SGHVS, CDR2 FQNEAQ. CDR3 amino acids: CASSPTSGSYNEQFF. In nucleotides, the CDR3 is TGTGCCAGCAGCCCGACTAGCGGATCCTACAATGAGCAGTTCTTC. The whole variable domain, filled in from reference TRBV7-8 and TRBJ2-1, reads GAGVSQSPRYKVAKRGQDVALRCDPISGHVSLFWYQQALGQGPEFLTYFQNEAQLDKSGLPSDRFFAERPEGSVSTLKIQRTQQEDSAVYLCASSPTSGSYNEQFFGPGTRLTVL.

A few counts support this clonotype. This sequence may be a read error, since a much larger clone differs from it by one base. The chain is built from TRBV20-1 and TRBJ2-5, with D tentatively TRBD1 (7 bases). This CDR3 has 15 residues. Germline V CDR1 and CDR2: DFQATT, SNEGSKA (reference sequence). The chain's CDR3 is CNARDNGGGYSAQYF. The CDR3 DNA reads TGCAATGCTAGAGATAATGGAGGGGGCTACTCCGCCCAGTACTTC.

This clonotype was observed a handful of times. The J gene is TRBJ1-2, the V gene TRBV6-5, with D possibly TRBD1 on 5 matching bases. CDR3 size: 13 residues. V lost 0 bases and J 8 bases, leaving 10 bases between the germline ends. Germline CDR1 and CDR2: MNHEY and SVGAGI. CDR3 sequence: CASSYSGAWGYTF. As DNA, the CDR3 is TGTGCCAGCAGTTACTCAGGGGCTTGGGGCTACACCTTC.

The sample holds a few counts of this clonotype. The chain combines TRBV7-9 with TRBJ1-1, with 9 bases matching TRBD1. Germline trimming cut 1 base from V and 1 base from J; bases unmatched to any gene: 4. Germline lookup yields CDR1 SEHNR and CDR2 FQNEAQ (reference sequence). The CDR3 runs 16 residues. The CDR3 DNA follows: TGTGCCAGCAGCTTAGTAGGGACAGGGAAGAACACTGAAGCTTTCTTT. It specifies CASSLVGTGKNTEAFF.

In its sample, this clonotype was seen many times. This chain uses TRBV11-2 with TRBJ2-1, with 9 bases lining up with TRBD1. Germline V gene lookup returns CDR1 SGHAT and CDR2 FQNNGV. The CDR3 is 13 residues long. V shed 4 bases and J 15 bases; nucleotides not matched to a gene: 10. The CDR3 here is CASSSDRGSRGFF. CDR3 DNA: TGTGCCAGCAGCTCAGACAGGGGGTCTAGGGGGTTCTTC.

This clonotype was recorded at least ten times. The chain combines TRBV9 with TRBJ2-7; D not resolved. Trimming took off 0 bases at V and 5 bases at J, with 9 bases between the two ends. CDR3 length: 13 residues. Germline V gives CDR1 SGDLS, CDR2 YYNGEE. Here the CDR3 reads CASSVAGLHEQYF. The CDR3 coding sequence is TGTGCCAGCAGCGTAGCTGGCCTTCACGAGCAGTACTTC. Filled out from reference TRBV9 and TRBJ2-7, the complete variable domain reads DSGVTQTPKHLITATGQRVTLRCSPRSGDLSVYWYQQSLDQGLQFLIQYYNGEERAKGNILERFSAQQFPDLHSELNLSSLELGDSALYFCASSVAGLHEQYFGPGTRLTVT.

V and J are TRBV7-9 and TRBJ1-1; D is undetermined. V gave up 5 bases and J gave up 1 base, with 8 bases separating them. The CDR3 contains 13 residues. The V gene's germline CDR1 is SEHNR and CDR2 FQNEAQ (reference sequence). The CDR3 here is CASSRLQNTEAFF. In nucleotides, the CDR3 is TGTGCCAGCAGCAGGCTCCAGAACACTGAAGCTTTCTTT.

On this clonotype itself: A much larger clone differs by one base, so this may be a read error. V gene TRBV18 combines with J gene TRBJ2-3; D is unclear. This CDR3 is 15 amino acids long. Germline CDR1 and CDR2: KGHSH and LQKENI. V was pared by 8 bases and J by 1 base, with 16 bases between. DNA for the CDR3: TGTGCCAGCACACTCAAGAGGAGCGGCACAGATACGCAGTATTTT. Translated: CASTLKRSGTDTQYF. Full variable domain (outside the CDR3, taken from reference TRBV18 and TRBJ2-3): NAGVMQNPRHLVRRRGQEARLRCSPMKGHSHVYWYRQLPEEGLKFMVYLQKENIIDESGMPKERFSAEFPKEGPSILRIQQVVRGDSAAYFCASTLKRSGTDTQYFGPGTRLTVL.

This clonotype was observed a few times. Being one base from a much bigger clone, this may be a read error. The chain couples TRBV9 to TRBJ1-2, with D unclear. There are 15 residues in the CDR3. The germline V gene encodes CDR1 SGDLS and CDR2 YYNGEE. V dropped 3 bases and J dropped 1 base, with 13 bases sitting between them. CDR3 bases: TGTGCCAGCAGCGCCTCCAGTCCGGGTAACTATGGCTACACCTTC. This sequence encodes CASSASSPGNYGYTF.

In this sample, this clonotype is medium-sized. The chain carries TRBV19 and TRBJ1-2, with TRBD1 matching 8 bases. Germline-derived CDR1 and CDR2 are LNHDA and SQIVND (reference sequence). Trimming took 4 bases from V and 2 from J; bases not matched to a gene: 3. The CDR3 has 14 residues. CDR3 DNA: TGTGCCAGTAGTACAAGGACAGGGAACTATGGCTACACCTTC. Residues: CASSTRTGNYGYTF.

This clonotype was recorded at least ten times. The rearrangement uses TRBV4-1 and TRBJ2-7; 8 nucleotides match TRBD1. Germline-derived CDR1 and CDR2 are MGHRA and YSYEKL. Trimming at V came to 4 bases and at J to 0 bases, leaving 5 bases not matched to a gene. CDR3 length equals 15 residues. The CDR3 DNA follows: TGCGCCAGCAGCCCTGGACAGGGTCCCTCCTACGAGCAGTACTTC. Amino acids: CASSPGQGPSYEQYF.

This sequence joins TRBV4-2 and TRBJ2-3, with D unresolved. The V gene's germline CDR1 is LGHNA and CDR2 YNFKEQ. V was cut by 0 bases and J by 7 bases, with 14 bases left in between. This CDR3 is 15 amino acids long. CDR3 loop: CASSQERWGANTQYF. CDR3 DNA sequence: TGTGCCAGCAGCCAAGAGAGGTGGGGTGCGAATACGCAGTATTTT.

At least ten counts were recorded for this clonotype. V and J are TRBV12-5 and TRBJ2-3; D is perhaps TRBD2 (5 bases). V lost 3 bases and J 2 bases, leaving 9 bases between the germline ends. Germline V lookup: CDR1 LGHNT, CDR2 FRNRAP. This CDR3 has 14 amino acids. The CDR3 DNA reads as TGTGCTAGTGGTTTTGAGGGCTACACAGATACGCAGTATTTT. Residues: CASGFEGYTDTQYF.

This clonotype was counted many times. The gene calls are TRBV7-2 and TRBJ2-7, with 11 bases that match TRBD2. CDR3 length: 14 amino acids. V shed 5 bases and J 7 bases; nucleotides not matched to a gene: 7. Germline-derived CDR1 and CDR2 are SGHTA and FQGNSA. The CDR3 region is CASSHITSGSEQYF. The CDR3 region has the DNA TGTGCCAGCAGCCATATAACTAGCGGGAGTGAGCAGTACTTC.